The 5 T cell receptor beta chains below come from one sample, sequenced in a study of CXCR3-negative and CXCR3-positive naive CD8 T cells. Findings of the study overall: CXCR3-positive naive cells had TRB CDR3s that were more hydrophobic than CXCR3-negative naive cells had.

For these TCRs, the target antigens are not known. Libraries were UMI-labeled 5' RACE TRB cDNA. Each CDR3 protein gets one entry in TCRdb, which reprocessed the 5' RACE reads and gives no DNA. Across 55,000 to 70,000 distinct CDR3 sequences, the top ten clones capture roughly 0.58% of the sample. The sequencing sample was made of naive CXCR3+ CD8+ T cells from blood. This sample's subset: CD45RO-CCR7+CD27+CD95- naive CD8+ T cells expressing CXCR3 (TNR3+). These receptors were collected from a human donor in good health. Some clones in this sample may be carry-over from other donors' samples.

The rearrangement links TRBV7-2 to TRBJ1-5. Germline loops: CDR1 SGHTA, CDR2 FQGNSA. This CDR3 has 16 residues. CDR3 amino acids: CASSSLPPGANQPQHF.

CDR3 sequence reads: CSATPLAGLPGDTQYF. V gene TRBV20-1 combines with J gene TRBJ2-3; with no DNA, the TCRdb D assignment of TRBD2 cannot be verified. CDR1 DFQATT and CDR2 SNEGSKA come from the germline V gene (reference sequence). This CDR3 has 16 amino acids.

This clonotype is deemed medium-sized by its frequency. The rearrangement uses TRBV29-1 and TRBJ1-1; checking the TCRdb D call of TRBD1 is not possible without DNA. The germline CDR1 and CDR2 sequences are SQVTM and ANQGSEA. The CDR3 is 12 residues long. CDR3 amino acids: CSAEGQGASAFF.

This rearrangement joins TRBV12-3 or TRBV12-4 to TRBJ1-2; no DNA is available, so the TRBD1 call from TCRdb remains unchecked. The length of the CDR3 is 16 residues. The CDR3 sequence: CASSFYIEGSGDGYTF.

The J gene is TRBJ2-7, the V gene TRBV28; TCRdb gives TRBD1 as the D gene, but with no DNA this cannot be confirmed. The CDR3 consists of 14 residues. Germline lookup yields CDR1 MDHEN and CDR2 SYDVKM. CDR3 loop: CASTLGISAYEQYF.